The rows below give T cell receptor beta chains drawn from one sample of a study of blood T cells in healthy people across ages. TCRdb recomputed calls from the 5' RACE reads with MiXCR, one row per CDR3 protein. The sample holds almost 550,000 distinct CDR3 sequences; around 24% are singletons and the top ten take less than 9%. These data also formed part of another study, on T cells of mothers and their children.

Sequencing used blood. All receptors derive from a boy younger than 18 in good health. Both conserved end residues are part of each CDR3. The order of the fields is D gene, clone size, J gene, V gene, CDR3 DNA, CDR3 protein. A D gene is named only where the DNA matches it firmly. Not all rows give a size; the values are once, few, many and, for expanded clones, a class.

>NA|NA|TRBJ2-7|TRBV7-6
TGTGCCAGCAGCTATTCACAGGACGCCTACGAGCAGTACTTC
CASSYSQDAYEQYF
>TRBD2|NA|TRBJ2-1|TRBV29-1
TGCAGCGTAGTAGCGGGAGGGTTTCGGAATGAGCAGTTCTTC
CSVVAGGFRNEQFF
>TRBD2|NA|TRBJ2-7|TRBV29-1
TGCAGCGTTGAACTTGGGACTAGCGGGGACTCCTACGAGCAGTACTTC
CSVELGTSGDSYEQYF
>NA|few|TRBJ2-5|TRBV29-1
TGCAGCGGCCTTGGGGGGCAGACTGGGGAGCAGTACTTC
CSGLGGQTGEQYF
>NA|few|TRBJ2-3|TRBV6-2/TRBV6-3
TGTGCCAGCAGTTACTCGGGAACTATTGATACGCAGTATTTT
CASSYSGTIDTQYF
>NA|few|TRBJ2-7|TRBV20-1
TGCAGTGCTTATCCCAGGGGGGTATCCTACGAGCAGTACTTC
CSAYPRGVSYEQYF
>NA|few|TRBJ1-2|TRBV6-4
TGTGCCAGCAGTCCAACAGGCCCCGGTAGTGGCTACACCTTC
CASSPTGPGSGYTF
>TRBD2|NA|TRBJ2-7|TRBV12-3/TRBV12-4
TGTGCCAGCAGTTTCGGCGGGGGTGCCCACGAGCAGTACTTC
CASSFGGGAHEQYF
>TRBD1|NA|TRBJ2-7|TRBV28
TGTGCCAGCAGGGGACAGGGGACGGGAGAGCAGTACTTC
CASRGQGTGEQYF
>NA|NA|TRBJ2-7|TRBV20-1
TGCAGTGCTAGGGACAATCGCTACGAGCAGTACTTC
CSARDNRYEQYF
>NA|NA|TRBJ2-5|TRBV7-9
TGTGCCAGCAGCTTAGCGTTAGGGATTGAAGAGACCCAGTACTTC
CASSLALGIEETQYF
>NA|NA|TRBJ1-1|TRBV4-3
TGCGCCAGCAGCCAAGATAGGTACACTGAAGCTTTCTTT
CASSQDRYTEAFF
>NA|few|TRBJ2-7|TRBV6-6
TGTGCCAGCAGCCCCGGGACTTCGTGGTACGAGCAGTACTTC
CASSPGTSWYEQYF
>NA|NA|TRBJ1-1|TRBV6-6
TGTGCCAGCAGCTTAGGGGGGGGCGCCCACACTGAAGCTTTCTTT
CASSLGGGAHTEAFF
>NA|NA|TRBJ2-7|TRBV6-5
TGTGCCAGCAGTTACTCCGCGGATGGTTACTCCTACGAGCAGTACTTC
CASSYSADGYSYEQYF
>TRBD1|NA|TRBJ1-5|TRBV12-3/TRBV12-4
TGTGCCAGCAGTGAACACAGGGGTAATCAGCCCCAGCATTTT
CASSEHRGNQPQHF
>NA|many|TRBJ1-4|TRBV3-1
TGTGCCAGCAGCCAAGTAAGATCGGGGGTCGATAATGAAAAACTGTTTTTT
CASSQVRSGVDNEKLFF
>NA|NA|TRBJ2-2|TRBV10-3
TGTGCCATCTCGAAAGAGTCTTTGACCGGGGAGCTGTTTTTT
CAISKESLTGELFF
>NA|NA|TRBJ2-1|TRBV7-9
TGTGCCAGCAGCTTAGCTACAGGCCGATGGGATGAGCAGTTCTTC
CASSLATGRWDEQFF
>NA|NA|TRBJ2-7|TRBV7-9
TGTGCCAGCAGCTTTTCGGGGGACAACGAGCAGTACTTC
CASSFSGDNEQYF
>NA|few|TRBJ2-7|TRBV7-8
TGTGCCAGCAGCCTACAGTGGGACGAGCAGTACTTC
CASSLQWDEQYF
>TRBD2|NA|TRBJ2-7|TRBV10-2
TGCGCCAGCAGCCGGGACGGACTAGCAACTGCCCACTACGAGCAGTACTTC
CASSRDGLATAHYEQYF
>NA|many|TRBJ2-7|TRBV7-9
TGTGCCAGCAGCTTCGAGTCCCGCAACTACGAGCAGTACTTC
CASSFESRNYEQYF
>NA|few|TRBJ2-1|TRBV7-9
TGTGCCAGCAGCCCCCTGCGTCAGCAAGAGCAGTTCTTC
CASSPLRQQEQFF
>TRBD1|NA|TRBJ2-7|TRBV20-1
TGCAGTGCTAGGAGGGAGACAGGGTCCTACGAGCAGTACTTC
CSARRETGSYEQYF
>TRBD1|few|TRBJ1-2|TRBV4-1
TGCGCCAGCAGCCAACCTACAGGGGTTAGCGGCTACACCTTC
CASSQPTGVSGYTF
>TRBD2|NA|TRBJ2-7|TRBV7-2
TGTGCCAGCAGCTCCGCTAGCGGCAGCTACGAGCAGCACTTC
CASSSASGSYEQHF
>NA|few|TRBJ2-3|TRBV2
TGTGCCAGCAGTGAGTCACGGGGGACAGATACGCAGTATTTT
CASSESRGTDTQYF
>NA|NA|TRBJ2-5|TRBV4-3
TGCGCCAGCAGTCCAAGCGGCGGGAAAGAGACCCAGTACTTC
CASSPSGGKETQYF
>TRBD2|NA|TRBJ2-3|TRBV28
TGTGCCAGCAGTTTAGGGGTAGCGGGTGTAACAGATACGCAGTATTTT
CASSLGVAGVTDTQYF
>NA|NA|TRBJ2-7|TRBV19
TGTGCCAGTAGTATAGAGCACAGGGGACTTACCTACGAGCAGTACTTC
CASSIEHRGLTYEQYF
>NA|NA|TRBJ1-1|TRBV6-5
TGTGCCTCCCAGGGGAACACTGAAGCTTTCTTT
CASQGNTEAFF
>NA|NA|TRBJ1-1|TRBV6-2/TRBV6-3
TGTGCCAGCAGTTACTCGATCCAGGACATGAACACTGAAGCTTTCTTT
CASSYSIQDMNTEAFF
>TRBD1|NA|TRBJ2-5|TRBV11-2
TGTGCCAGCAGCTTAGTCACAGGGGGCGTGGAGACCCAGTACTTC
CASSLVTGGVETQYF
>NA|few|TRBJ2-2|TRBV15
TGTGCCACCAGCAGAGTCCTGACAACCGCCACCGGGGAGCTGTTTTTT
CATSRVLTTATGELFF
>NA|few|TRBJ2-7|TRBV7-2
TGTGCCAGCAGCTTAGGGGAGGGGGCCTACGAGCAGTACTTC
CASSLGEGAYEQYF
>NA|NA|TRBJ1-2|TRBV20-1
TGCGGTGCTAGAGGCGGGTACGGCTACACCTTC
CGARGGYGYTF
>NA|NA|TRBJ1-1|TRBV9
TGTGCCAGCAGCCCCCCGCGTAACACTGAAGCTTTCTTT
CASSPPRNTEAFF
>NA|NA|TRBJ2-5|TRBV5-6
TGTGCCAGCAGCGGTTGGACTGACGGGGAGACCCAGTACTTC
CASSGWTDGETQYF
>NA|NA|TRBJ2-4|TRBV14
TGTGCCAGCAGCCAAGGGACAATCTCCAAAAACATTCAGTACTTC
CASSQGTISKNIQYF
>NA|few|TRBJ1-2|TRBV7-9
TGTGCCAGCAGCCACGTGACAGGTTTAGCTAACTATGGCTACACCTTC
CASSHVTGLANYGYTF
>NA|NA|TRBJ1-2|TRBV29-1
TGCAGCGTTCGTCCGACAGGCTATGGCTACACCTTC
CSVRPTGYGYTF
>NA|NA|TRBJ2-6|TRBV29-1
TGCAGCGTTGAGGAAGGGGGGGTACCTGGGGCCAACGTCCTGACTTTC
CSVEEGGVPGANVLTF
>NA|NA|TRBJ2-7|TRBV29-1
TGCAGCTGGAAAGGGTATGGGGAGCAGTACTTC
CSWKGYGEQYF
>NA|NA|TRBJ2-3|TRBV4-1
TGCGCCAGCAGCCAAACTACTACGGATACGCAGTATTTT
CASSQTTTDTQYF
>NA|NA|TRBJ2-5|TRBV6-2/TRBV6-3
TGTGCCAGCAGTTACAAGGAGGGGGTGGGGTACCAAGAGACCCAGTACTTC
CASSYKEGVGYQETQYF